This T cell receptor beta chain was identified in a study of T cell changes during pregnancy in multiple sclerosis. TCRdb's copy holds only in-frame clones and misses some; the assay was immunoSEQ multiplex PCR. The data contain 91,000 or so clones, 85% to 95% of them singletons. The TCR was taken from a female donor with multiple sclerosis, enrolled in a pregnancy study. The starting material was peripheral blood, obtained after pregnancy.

This CDR3 reads CASSSQGAGNYGYTF. CDR3 nucleotides: TGTGCCAGTAGTTCACAGGGGGCCGGCAACTATGGCTACACCTTC. This chain connects TRBV19 to TRBJ1-2; 9 nucleotides line up with TRBD1. The CDR3 is made up of 15 amino acids. Germline loops: CDR1 LNHDA, CDR2 SQIVND (reference sequence). With V trimmed by 5 bases and J by 2 bases, 6 bases remained unmatched.